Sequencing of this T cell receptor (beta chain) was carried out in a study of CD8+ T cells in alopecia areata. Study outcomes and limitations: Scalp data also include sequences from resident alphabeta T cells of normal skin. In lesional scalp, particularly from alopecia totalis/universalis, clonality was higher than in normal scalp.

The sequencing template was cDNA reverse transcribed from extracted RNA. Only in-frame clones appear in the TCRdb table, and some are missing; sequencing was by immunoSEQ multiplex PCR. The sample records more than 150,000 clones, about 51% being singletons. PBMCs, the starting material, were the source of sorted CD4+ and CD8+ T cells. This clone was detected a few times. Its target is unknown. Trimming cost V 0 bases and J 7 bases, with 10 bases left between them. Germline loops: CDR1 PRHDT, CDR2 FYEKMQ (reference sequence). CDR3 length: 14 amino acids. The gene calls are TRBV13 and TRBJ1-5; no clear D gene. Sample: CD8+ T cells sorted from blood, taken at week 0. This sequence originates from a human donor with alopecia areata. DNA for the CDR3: TGTGCCAGCAGCTTAGGGGTTGGTTTGCAGCCCCAGCATTTT. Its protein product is CASSLGVGLQPQHF. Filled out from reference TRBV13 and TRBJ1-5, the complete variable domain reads AAGVIQSPRHLIKEKRETATLKCYPIPRHDTVYWYQQGPGQDPQFLISFYEKMQSDKGSIPDRFSAQQFSDYHSELNMSSLELGDSALYFCASSLGVGLQPQHFGDGTRLSIL.